These 25 T cell receptor beta chains were all obtained from the same sample, sequenced in a study of cytomegalovirus exposure and HLA in healthy donors. Amplification used 60 Vbeta primers and 13 Jbeta primers. The method was immunoSEQ multiplex PCR; TCRdb's version includes in-frame clones alone and lacks a portion of them. This table holds 130,000 to 150,000 clones, roughly 76% found once. Material: PBMCs. The receptors here all came from a woman younger than 45 in good health and CMV-seronegative.

The chain joins TRBV6-5 to TRBJ1-2, with D tentatively TRBD1 (5 bases). Germline CDR1 MNHEY, CDR2 SVGAGI. Deletions cut 7 bases from V and 6 bases from J, with 18 bases between. This CDR3 is 14 amino acids long. The CDR3 nucleotides read TGTGCCAGCACCCCGATGGGGGGAGGTCATGGCTACACCTTC. It yields the protein CASTPMGGGHGYTF.

The chain carries TRBV6-1 and TRBJ1-5, with a weak D call TRBD1 (5 bases). The germline V gene encodes CDR1 MNHNS and CDR2 SASEGT. The length of the CDR3 is 13 residues. The V and J ends lost 6 bases and 7 bases respectively, with 13 bases between them. As DNA, the CDR3 is TGTGCCAGCAGCCAGGGTTTAAAGCAGCCCCAGCATTTT. As protein: CASSQGLKQPQHF.

The chain joins TRBV5-8 to TRBJ1-5; TRBD1 matches at 7 bases. Germline values: CDR1 SGHTS, CDR2 YDEGEE. The CDR3 length is 19 residues. Germline trimming cut 5 bases from V and 2 bases from J; bases unmatched to any gene: 19. The CDR3 protein is CASRDDRAQQVRGNQPQHF. DNA for the CDR3: TGTGCCAGCAGAGATGACAGGGCACAGCAGGTCAGGGGCAATCAGCCCCAGCATTTT.

The CDR3 DNA is TGTGCCAGCAGTTTATCACGTCGGGACGAGCAGTACTTC. This translates into CASSLSRRDEQYF. The V gene is TRBV27, the J gene TRBJ2-7; D gene unclear. The CDR3 contains 13 residues. CDR1 and CDR2 (germline): MNHEY, SMNVEV (reference sequence). V lost 0 bases and J 5 bases, leaving 8 bases between the germline ends.

This chain links TRBV6-5 with TRBJ1-6, with D perhaps TRBD1 (5 bases). The CDR3 consists of 13 residues. Germline V gene data show CDR1 as MNHEY and CDR2 as SVGAGI. The V end lost 6 bases, the J end lost 10 bases, and 13 bases lay between the germline ends. CDR3 sequence: CASSRQSGSPLHF. The CDR3 bases are TGTGCCAGCAGCCGACAGTCTGGGTCACCCCTCCACTTT.

The chain carries TRBV5-1 and TRBJ2-5; D perhaps matches TRBD1 (6 bases). This CDR3 comprises 14 residues. CDR1 and CDR2 (germline): SGHRS, YFSETQ. V was clipped by 4 bases and J by 4 bases, with 14 bases between them. As DNA, the CDR3 is TGCGCCAGCAGCCAGTCCGGGACAAGAGAGACCCAGTACTTC. As protein: CASSQSGTRETQYF. Full variable domain (remainder filled in from reference TRBV5-1 and TRBJ2-5): KAGVTQTPRYLIKTRGQQVTLSCSPISGHRSVSWYQQTPGQGLQFLFEYFSETQRNKGNFPGRFSGRQFSNSRSEMNVSTLELGDSALYLCASSQSGTRETQYFGPGTRLLVL.

V gene TRBV2 combines with J gene TRBJ2-7; the match to TRBD2 covers 8 bases. This CDR3 contains 13 residues. Looked up from germline, CDR1 is SNHLY and CDR2 is FYNNEI. J gave up 2 bases and V 4 bases, and 1 base lay outside the gene matches. CDR3 residues: CASSAGGPYEQYF. CDR3 nucleotides: TGTGCCAGCAGTGCGGGGGGGCCCTACGAGCAGTACTTC.

There are a few counts of this clone. CDR3 residues: CASSRQGDTEAFF. CDR3 nucleotide sequence: TGTGCCAGTAGTCGTCAGGGGGACACTGAAGCTTTCTTT. This chain uses TRBV19 with TRBJ1-1; 7 bases line up with TRBD1. The CDR3 contains 13 residues. The trim removed 5 bases at V and 3 bases at J, leaving 3 bases unmatched. The germline gives CDR1 LNHDA, CDR2 SQIVND (reference sequence). Together with reference TRBV19 and TRBJ1-1, the CDR3 gives the full variable domain: DGGITQSPKYLFRKEGQNVTLSCEQNLNHDAMYWYRQDPGQGLRLIYYSQIVNDFQKGDIAEGYSVSREKKESFPLTVTSAQKNPTAFYLCASSRQGDTEAFFGQGTRLTVV.

V and J are TRBV18 and TRBJ1-1; D unclear. From germline, CDR1 is KGHSH and CDR2 LQKENI. The V and J ends lost 3 bases and 3 bases respectively, with 11 bases between them. This CDR3 has 14 residues. The DNA of the CDR3 is TGTGCCAGCTCACCGAGAGAATCCTACACTGAAGCTTTCTTT. Translation: CASSPRESYTEAFF.

The V call is TRBV19, the J call TRBJ2-7; 11 positions match TRBD1. Germline V gene sequence: CDR1 LNHDA, CDR2 SQIVND (reference sequence). V was clipped by 2 bases and J by 3 bases; unmatched bases: 3. This CDR3 spans 15 amino acids. Written as DNA, the CDR3 is TGTGCCAGTAGTATACTGGGGACAGGGGGCTACGAGCAGTACTTC. Residues: CASSILGTGGYEQYF.

The gene calls are TRBV4-3 and TRBJ2-7, with 10 bases fitting TRBD2. This CDR3 contains 15 residues. Germline CDR1 is LGHNA and CDR2 is YSLEER. V dropped 2 bases and J dropped 6; count of bases not matched to a gene: 7. The DNA of the CDR3 is TGCGCCAGCAGCCAATCAGCGGGGGGGCCTTTCGAGCAGTACTTC. Its protein product is CASSQSAGGPFEQYF.

This CDR3 is CASSWTRQGPSSYNEQFF. The CDR3 coding sequence is TGTGCCAGCAGCTGGACCCGACAGGGACCAAGCTCCTACAATGAGCAGTTCTTC. This chain links TRBV5-5 with TRBJ2-1, with TRBD1 identical over 7 bases. The CDR3 has 18 residues. The germline gives CDR1 SGHKS, CDR2 YYEKEE (reference sequence). V shed 3 bases and J 0 bases; nucleotides not matched to a gene: 12.

V and J are TRBV5-1 and TRBJ2-7; 8 bases match TRBD2. J was trimmed by 0 bases and V by 0 bases; bases with no gene match: 5. The CDR3 covers 16 residues. Germline V gene lookup returns CDR1 SGHRS and CDR2 YFSETQ. The CDR3 region is CASSLASSGASYEQYF. CDR3 in DNA: TGCGCCAGCAGCTTGGCCAGTAGCGGGGCCTCCTACGAGCAGTACTTC.

This sequence joins TRBV7-3 and TRBJ2-1; 10 nucleotides match TRBD2. J was trimmed by 8 bases and V by 5 bases; bases with no gene match: 9. This CDR3 is built from 15 residues. The V gene's germline CDR1 is SGHTA and CDR2 FQGTGA. This CDR3 is CASSLSGGARYEQFF. CDR3 DNA sequence: TGTGCCAGCAGCCTGAGCGGGGGGGCCAGATATGAGCAGTTCTTC.

Here the CDR3 reads CASKGLAGETGELFF. The CDR3 DNA follows: TGTGCCAGCAAAGGACTAGCGGGAGAGACCGGGGAGCTGTTTTTT. V usage is TRBV6-1 and J usage is TRBJ2-2, with 13 bases fitting TRBD2. The trim removed 7 bases at V and 5 bases at J, leaving 4 bases unmatched. The germline V gene has CDR1 MNHNS and CDR2 SASEGT. The CDR3 totals 15 residues.

This clone has only one observation. The rearrangement joins TRBV7-3 to TRBJ2-2; D call uncertain. CDR3 length: 14 residues. The germline V gene encodes CDR1 SGHTA and CDR2 FQGTGA. Between the trimmed V and J ends, which lost 2 bases and 4 bases, there was a span of 8 bases. CDR3 sequence: CASSLGGPTGELFF. The CDR3 region has the DNA TGTGCCAGCAGCTTAGGCGGTCCCACCGGGGAGCTGTTTTTT.

The V and J genes are TRBV6-5 and TRBJ1-6, with 9 bases lining up with TRBD1. V lost 5 bases, J lost 9 bases, and 8 bases stayed unmatched. This CDR3 contains 15 residues. CDR1 is MNHEY, CDR2 SVGAGI, per germline. CDR3 sequence (DNA): TGTGCCAGCAGTGGGGAGGGACAGGGTGTTTCACCCCTCCACTTT. Its protein product is CASSGEGQGVSPLHF.

The chain links TRBV27 to TRBJ2-7, with a tentative D call TRBD2 (6 bases). The V gene lost 5 bases and the J gene lost 5 bases, with 13 bases spanning the gap. The CDR3 loop spans 13 amino acids. Germline V CDR1 and CDR2: MNHEY, SMNVEV (reference sequence). This CDR3 is CASSAGTGHEQYF. The DNA of the CDR3 is TGTGCCAGCAGTGCCGGGACTGGCCACGAGCAGTACTTC.

To note about this clone: Other DNA variants within this sample encode the same CDR3. V is TRBV7-8 and J is TRBJ1-1; D remains ambiguous. Germline assignment: CDR1 SGHVS and CDR2 FQNEAQ. The CDR3 is made up of 14 amino acids. The V and J ends lost 3 bases and 0 bases respectively, with 8 bases between them. The CDR3 bases are TGTGCCAGCAGCTTCACGGGGATGAACACTGAAGCTTTCTTT. Protein: CASSFTGMNTEAFF.

The V and J genes are TRBV30 and TRBJ2-5; 9 nucleotides line up with TRBD2. Germline V lookup: CDR1 GTSNPN, CDR2 SVGIG (reference sequence). The CDR3 is 16 residues long. The V segment lost 4 bases and the J segment 1 base; nucleotides outside the gene matches: 10. The CDR3 DNA follows: TGTGCCTGGACCCACGGGTCTAGCGGGATCCAAGAGACCCAGTACTTC. It translates to CAWTHGSSGIQETQYF.

This chain uses TRBV10-3 with TRBJ2-2; TRBD1 aligns across 12 bases. The junction had 14 bases not matched to a gene; V was cut back by 8 bases and J by 4 bases. The CDR3 has 18 residues. CDR1 is ENHRY, CDR2 SYGVKD, per germline. The CDR3 DNA follows: TGTGCCATCTCGACAGGGACAGGGGGCCCTCGGAGCACCGGGGAGCTGTTTTTT. It translates to CAISTGTGGPRSTGELFF.

The V and J genes are TRBV5-1 and TRBJ2-1, with D possibly TRBD2 on 5 matching bases. The V end was cut by 0 bases, the J end by 8 bases, with 12 bases between. The CDR3 extends over 14 amino acids. The germline V gene encodes CDR1 SGHRS and CDR2 YFSETQ. CDR3 DNA sequence: TGCGCCAGCAGCTTGGCCTGGGGAGCGGATGAGCAGTTCTTC. Protein product: CASSLAWGADEQFF.

V is TRBV11-2 and J is TRBJ2-2; 12 bases line up with TRBD2. V dropped 1 base and J dropped 6; count of bases not matched to a gene: 3. Looked up from germline, CDR1 is SGHAT and CDR2 is FQNNGV. The CDR3 extends over 16 amino acids. CDR3 sequence (DNA): TGTGCCAGCAGCTTAGGCCGACTAGCGGGGGCCGGGGAGCTGTTTTTT. Translated: CASSLGRLAGAGELFF.

The rearrangement uses TRBV7-9 and TRBJ1-5, with TRBD1 as a possible D gene (6 bases). Trimming removed 0 bases from V and 5 bases from J, with 20 bases in between. Germline values: CDR1 SEHNR, CDR2 FQNEAQ (reference sequence). This CDR3 has 18 amino acids. The CDR3 is CASSLARSGRGVDQPQHF. CDR3 in DNA: TGTGCCAGCAGCTTAGCGCGGTCCGGCAGGGGTGTGGATCAGCCCCAGCATTTT.

V and J are TRBV7-2 and TRBJ2-5, with D maybe TRBD1 (6 bases). V was cut by 5 bases and J by 2 bases, with 15 bases left in between. The germline gives CDR1 SGHTA, CDR2 FQGNSA. The CDR3 has 15 residues. The CDR3 DNA reads TGTGCCAGCAGCCCCACAGGGACCATACAAGAGACCCAGTACTTC. Protein sequence: CASSPTGTIQETQYF.